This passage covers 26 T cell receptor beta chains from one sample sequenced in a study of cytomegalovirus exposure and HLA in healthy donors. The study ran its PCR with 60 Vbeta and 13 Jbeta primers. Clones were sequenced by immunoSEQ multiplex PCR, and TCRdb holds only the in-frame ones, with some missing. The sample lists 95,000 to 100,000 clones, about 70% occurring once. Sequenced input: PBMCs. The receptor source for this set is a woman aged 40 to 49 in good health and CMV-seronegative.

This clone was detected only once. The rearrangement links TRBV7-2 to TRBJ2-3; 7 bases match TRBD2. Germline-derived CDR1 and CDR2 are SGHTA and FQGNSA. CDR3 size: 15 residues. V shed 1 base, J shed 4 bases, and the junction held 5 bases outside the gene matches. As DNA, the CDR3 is TGTGCCAGCAGCTTAGGCGGGGGTTTGGCAGATACGCAGTATTTT. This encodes CASSLGGGLADTQYF.

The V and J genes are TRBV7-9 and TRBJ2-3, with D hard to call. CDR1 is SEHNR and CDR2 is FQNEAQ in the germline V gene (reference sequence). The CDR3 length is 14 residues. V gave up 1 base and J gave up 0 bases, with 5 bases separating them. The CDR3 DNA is TGTGCCAGCAGCTTAGTCCCGAGCACAGATACGCAGTATTTT. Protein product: CASSLVPSTDTQYF. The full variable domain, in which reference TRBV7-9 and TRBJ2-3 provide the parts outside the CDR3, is DTGVSQNPRHKITKRGQNVTFRCDPISEHNRLYWYRQTLGQGPEFLTYFQNEAQLEKSRLLSDRFSAERPKGSFSTLEIQRTEQGDSAMYLCASSLVPSTDTQYFGPGTRLTVL.

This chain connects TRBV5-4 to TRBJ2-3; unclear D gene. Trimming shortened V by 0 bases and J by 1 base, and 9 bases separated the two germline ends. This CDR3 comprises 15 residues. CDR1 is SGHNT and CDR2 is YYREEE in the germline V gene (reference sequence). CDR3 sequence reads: CASSLELSGTDTQYF. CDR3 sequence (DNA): TGTGCCAGCAGCTTGGAACTCAGCGGCACAGATACGCAGTATTTT.

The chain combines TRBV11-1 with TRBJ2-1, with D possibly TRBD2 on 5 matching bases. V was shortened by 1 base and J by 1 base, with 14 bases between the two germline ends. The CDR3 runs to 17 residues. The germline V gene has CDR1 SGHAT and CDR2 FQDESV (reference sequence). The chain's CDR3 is CASSLGPGKGSYNEQFF. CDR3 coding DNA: TGTGCCAGCAGCTTAGGGCCGGGGAAGGGTTCCTACAATGAGCAGTTCTTC. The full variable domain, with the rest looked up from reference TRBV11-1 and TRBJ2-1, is EAEVAQSPRYKITEKSQAVAFWCDPISGHATLYWYRQILGQGPELLVQFQDESVVDDSQLPKDRFSAERLKGVDSTLKIQPAELGDSAMYLCASSLGPGKGSYNEQFFGPGTRLTVL.

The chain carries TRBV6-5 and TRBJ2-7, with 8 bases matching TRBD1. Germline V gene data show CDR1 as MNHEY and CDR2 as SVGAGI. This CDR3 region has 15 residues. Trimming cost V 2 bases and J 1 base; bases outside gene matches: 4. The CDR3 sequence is CASSYGQGVSYEQYF. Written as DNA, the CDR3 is TGTGCCAGCAGTTACGGACAGGGAGTTTCCTACGAGCAGTACTTC.

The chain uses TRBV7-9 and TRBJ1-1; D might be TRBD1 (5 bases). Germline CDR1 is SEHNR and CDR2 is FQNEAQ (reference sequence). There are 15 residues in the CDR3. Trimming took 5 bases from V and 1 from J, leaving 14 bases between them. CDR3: CASSAGGAGNTEAFF. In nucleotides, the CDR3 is TGTGCCAGCAGCGCGGGCGGGGCTGGGAACACTGAAGCTTTCTTT.

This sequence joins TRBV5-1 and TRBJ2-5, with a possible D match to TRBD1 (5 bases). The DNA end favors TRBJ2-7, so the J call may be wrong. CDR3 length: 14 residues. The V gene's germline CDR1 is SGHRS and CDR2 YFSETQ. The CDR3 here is CASSPSGQSYEQYF. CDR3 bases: TGCGCCAGCAGCCCTTCAGGGCAGTCCTACGAGCAGTACTTC.

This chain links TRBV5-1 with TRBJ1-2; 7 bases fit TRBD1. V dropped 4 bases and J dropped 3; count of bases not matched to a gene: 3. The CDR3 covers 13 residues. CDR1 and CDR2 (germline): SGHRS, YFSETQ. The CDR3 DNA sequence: TGCGCCAGCAGCCGGGACAGTTACTATGGCTACACCTTC. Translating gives CASSRDSYYGYTF.

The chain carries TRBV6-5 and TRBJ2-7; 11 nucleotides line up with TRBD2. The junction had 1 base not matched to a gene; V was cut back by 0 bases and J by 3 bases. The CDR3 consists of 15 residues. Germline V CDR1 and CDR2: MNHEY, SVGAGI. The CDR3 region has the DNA TGTGCCAGCAGTTACTCTGGACTAGCGGGCTACGAGCAGTACTTC. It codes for CASSYSGLAGYEQYF.

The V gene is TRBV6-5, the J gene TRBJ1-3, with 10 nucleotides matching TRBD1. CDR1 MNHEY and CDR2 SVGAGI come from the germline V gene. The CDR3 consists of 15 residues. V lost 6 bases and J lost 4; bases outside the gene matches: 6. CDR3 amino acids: CASSKGQGLGNTIYF. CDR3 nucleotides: TGTGCCAGCAGCAAGGGACAGGGGCTGGGAAACACCATATATTTT.

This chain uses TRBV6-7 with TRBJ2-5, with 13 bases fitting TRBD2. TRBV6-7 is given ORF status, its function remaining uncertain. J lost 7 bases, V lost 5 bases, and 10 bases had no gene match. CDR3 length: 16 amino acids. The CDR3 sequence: CASSRLAGGSKRTQYF. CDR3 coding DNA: TGTGCCAGCAGTCGACTAGCGGGAGGCTCTAAGAGGACCCAGTACTTC.

The CDR3 DNA reads TGTGCCAGCTCAGATTTCAGGGGTTGGGAGCAGTACTTC. Translating it yields CASSDFRGWEQYF. The chain combines TRBV18 with TRBJ2-7; maybe TRBD1 (6 bases). Per germline, CDR1 KGHSH and CDR2 LQKENI. The CDR3 loop spans 13 amino acids. The V end was cut by 5 bases, the J end by 7 bases, with 15 bases between.

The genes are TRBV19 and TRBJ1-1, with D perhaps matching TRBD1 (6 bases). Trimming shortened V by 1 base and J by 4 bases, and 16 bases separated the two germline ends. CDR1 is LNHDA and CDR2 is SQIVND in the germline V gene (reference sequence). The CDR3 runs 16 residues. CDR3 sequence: CASSIAGGAGTTEAFF. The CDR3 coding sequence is TGTGCCAGTAGTATAGCGGGGGGCGCGGGTACCACTGAAGCTTTCTTT.

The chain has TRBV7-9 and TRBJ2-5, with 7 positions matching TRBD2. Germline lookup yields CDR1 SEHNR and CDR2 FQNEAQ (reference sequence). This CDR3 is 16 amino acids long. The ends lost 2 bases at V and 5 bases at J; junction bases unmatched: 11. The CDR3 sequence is CASSLWSGASRETQYF. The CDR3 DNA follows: TGTGCCAGCAGCTTATGGAGCGGGGCCTCTCGGGAGACCCAGTACTTC. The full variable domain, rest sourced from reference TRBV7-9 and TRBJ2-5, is DTGVSQNPRHKITKRGQNVTFRCDPISEHNRLYWYRQTLGQGPEFLTYFQNEAQLEKSRLLSDRFSAERPKGSFSTLEIQRTEQGDSAMYLCASSLWSGASRETQYFGPGTRLLVL.

The CDR3 DNA follows: TGTGCCAGCAGCCCCGCTAGCGGGAGTTTCAACGAGCAGTACTTC. This codes for CASSPASGSFNEQYF. The chain combines TRBV7-2 with TRBJ2-7, with 10 bases matching TRBD2. The CDR3 runs 15 residues. Germline V gene sequence: CDR1 SGHTA, CDR2 FQGNSA. V was clipped by 5 bases and J by 5 bases; unmatched bases: 9.

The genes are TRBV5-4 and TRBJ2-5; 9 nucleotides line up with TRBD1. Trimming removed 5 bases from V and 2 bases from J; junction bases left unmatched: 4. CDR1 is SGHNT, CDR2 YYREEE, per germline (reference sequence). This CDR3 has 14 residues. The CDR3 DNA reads TGTGCCAGCAGGACAGGGGGTTCTCAAGAGACCCAGTACTTC. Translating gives CASRTGGSQETQYF.

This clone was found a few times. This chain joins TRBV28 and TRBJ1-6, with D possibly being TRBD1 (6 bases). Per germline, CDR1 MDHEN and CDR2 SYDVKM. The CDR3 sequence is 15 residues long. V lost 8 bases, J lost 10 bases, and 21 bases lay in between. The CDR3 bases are TGTGCCAGCCGCCGGGCCCCAGGGGTTGGATCACCCCTCCACTTT. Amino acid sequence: CASRRAPGVGSPLHF. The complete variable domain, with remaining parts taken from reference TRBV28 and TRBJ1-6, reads DVKVTQSSRYLVKRTGEKVFLECVQDMDHENMFWYRQDPGLGLRLIYFSYDVKMKEKGDIPEGYSVSREKKERFSLILESASTNQTSMYLCASRRAPGVGSPLHFGNGTRLTVT.

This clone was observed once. The CDR3 DNA is TGTGCCAGCAGCTTGTGGGGGGGAACCGGGGAGCTGTTTTTT. Its protein is CASSLWGGTGELFF. This chain connects TRBV5-4 to TRBJ2-2; the match to TRBD2 covers 7 bases. Trimming removed 1 base from V and 5 bases from J; junction bases left unmatched: 2. CDR1 is SGHNT, CDR2 YYREEE, per germline (reference sequence). The CDR3 is made up of 14 amino acids.

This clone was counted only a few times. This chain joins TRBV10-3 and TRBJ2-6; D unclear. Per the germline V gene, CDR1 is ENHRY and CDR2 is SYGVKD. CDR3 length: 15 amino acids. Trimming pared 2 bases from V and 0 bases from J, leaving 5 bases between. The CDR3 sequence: CAISEDNSGANVLTF. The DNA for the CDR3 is TGTGCCATCAGTGAGGACAACTCTGGGGCCAACGTCCTGACTTTC.

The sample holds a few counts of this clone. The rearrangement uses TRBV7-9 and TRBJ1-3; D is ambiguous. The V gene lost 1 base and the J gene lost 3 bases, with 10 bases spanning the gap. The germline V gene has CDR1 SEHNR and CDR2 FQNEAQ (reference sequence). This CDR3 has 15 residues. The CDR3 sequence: CASSLGSGNGNTIYF. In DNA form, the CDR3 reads TGTGCCAGCAGCTTAGGTTCGGGGAATGGAAACACCATATATTTT.

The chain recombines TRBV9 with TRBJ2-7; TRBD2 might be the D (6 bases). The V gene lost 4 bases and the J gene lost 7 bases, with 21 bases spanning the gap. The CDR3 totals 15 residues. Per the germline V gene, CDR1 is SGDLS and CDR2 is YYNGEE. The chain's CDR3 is CASSLRGGGSVEQYF. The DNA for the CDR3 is TGTGCCAGCAGCCTCCGGGGAGGAGGGTCGGTTGAGCAGTACTTC.

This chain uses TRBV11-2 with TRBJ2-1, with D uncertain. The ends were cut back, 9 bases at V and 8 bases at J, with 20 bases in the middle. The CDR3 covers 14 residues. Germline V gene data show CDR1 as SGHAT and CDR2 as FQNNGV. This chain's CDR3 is CARRRGTFKYEQFF. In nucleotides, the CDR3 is TGTGCCAGACGTCGAGGAACCTTTAAATATGAGCAGTTCTTC.

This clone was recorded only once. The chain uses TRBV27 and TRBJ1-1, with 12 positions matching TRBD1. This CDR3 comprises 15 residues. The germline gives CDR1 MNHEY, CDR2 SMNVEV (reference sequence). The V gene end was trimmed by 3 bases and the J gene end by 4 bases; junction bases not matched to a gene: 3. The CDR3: CASSLRDRGPTEAFF. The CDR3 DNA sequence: TGTGCCAGCAGTTTGAGGGACAGGGGGCCCACTGAAGCTTTCTTT.

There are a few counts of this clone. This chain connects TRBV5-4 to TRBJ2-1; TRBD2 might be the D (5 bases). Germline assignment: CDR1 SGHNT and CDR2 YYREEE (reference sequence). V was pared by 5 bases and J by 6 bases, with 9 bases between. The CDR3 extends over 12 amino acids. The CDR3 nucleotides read TGTGCCAGCAGTGGTCGGGGCAATGAGCAGTTCTTC. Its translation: CASSGRGNEQFF.

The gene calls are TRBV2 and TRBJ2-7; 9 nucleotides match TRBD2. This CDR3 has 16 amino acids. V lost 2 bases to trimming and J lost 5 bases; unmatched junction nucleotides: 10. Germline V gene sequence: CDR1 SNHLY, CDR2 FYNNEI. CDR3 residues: CASSEPDLAGVDEQYF. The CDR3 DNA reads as TGTGCCAGCAGTGAACCCGACTTAGCGGGAGTGGACGAGCAGTACTTC.

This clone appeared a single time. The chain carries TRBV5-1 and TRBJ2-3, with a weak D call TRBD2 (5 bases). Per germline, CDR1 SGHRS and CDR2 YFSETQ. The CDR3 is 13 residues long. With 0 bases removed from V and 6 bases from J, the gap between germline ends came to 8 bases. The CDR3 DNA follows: TGCGCCAGCAGCTTGGTTCCGGGGGATACGCAGTATTTT. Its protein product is CASSLVPGDTQYF.